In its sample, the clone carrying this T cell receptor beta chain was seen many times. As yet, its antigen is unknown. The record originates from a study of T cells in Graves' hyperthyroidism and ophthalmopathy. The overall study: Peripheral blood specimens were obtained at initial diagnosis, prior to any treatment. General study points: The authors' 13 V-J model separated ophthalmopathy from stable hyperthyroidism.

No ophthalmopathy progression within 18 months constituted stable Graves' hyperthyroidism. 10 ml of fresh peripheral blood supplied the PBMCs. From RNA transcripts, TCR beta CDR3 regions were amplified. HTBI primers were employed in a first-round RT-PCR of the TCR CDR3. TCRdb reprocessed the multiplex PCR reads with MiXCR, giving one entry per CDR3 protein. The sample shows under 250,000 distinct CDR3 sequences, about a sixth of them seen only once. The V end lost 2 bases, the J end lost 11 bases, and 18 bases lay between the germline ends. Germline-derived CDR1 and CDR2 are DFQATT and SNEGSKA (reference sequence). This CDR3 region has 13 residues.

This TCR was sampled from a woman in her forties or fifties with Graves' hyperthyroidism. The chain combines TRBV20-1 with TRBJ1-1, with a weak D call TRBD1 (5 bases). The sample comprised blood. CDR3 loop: CSARLEPFRGAFF. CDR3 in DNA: TGCAGTGCTAGACTTGAGCCATTTCGGGGGGCTTTCTTT.